There are many counts of the clone carrying this TCR beta chain. These data belong to a study of T cells in Graves' hyperthyroidism and ophthalmopathy. The length of the CDR3 is 14 residues. Germline lookup yields CDR1 SGHDT and CDR2 YYEEEE. V lost 4 bases, J lost 1 base, and 11 bases lay in between. Uncontrolled infection, other autoimmune disease, pregnancy or lactation led to exclusion. Template material for amplifying TCR beta CDR3 regions consisted of RNA transcripts. First-round RT-PCR of the TCR CDR3 relied on the HTBI primer set. TCRdb reanalysed the multiplex PCR reads using MiXCR and keeps one entry per CDR3 protein. The sample contains some 720,000 distinct CDR3 sequences, about 16% of which appear only once.

The rearrangement links TRBV5-6 to TRBJ1-2; D gene uncertain. Sequencing was done on a sample of blood. The TCR comes from a man between 18 and 35 years old with Graves' hyperthyroidism. The CDR3 reads CASSHYTNNYGYTF. CDR3 nucleotide sequence: TGTGCCAGCAGCCACTACACTAATAACTATGGCTACACCTTC.